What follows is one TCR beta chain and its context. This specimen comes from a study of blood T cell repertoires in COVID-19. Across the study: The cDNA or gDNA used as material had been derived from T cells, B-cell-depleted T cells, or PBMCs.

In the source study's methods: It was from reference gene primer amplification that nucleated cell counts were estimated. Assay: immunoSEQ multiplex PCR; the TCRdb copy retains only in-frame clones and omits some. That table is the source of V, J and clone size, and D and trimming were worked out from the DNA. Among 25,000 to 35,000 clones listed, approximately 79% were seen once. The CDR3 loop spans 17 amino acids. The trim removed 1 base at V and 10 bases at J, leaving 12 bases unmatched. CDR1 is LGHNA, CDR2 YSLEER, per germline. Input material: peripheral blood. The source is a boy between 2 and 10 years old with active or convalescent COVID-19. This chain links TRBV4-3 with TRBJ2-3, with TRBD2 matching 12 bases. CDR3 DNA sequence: TGCGCCAGCAGCCAAGGCCTGGTCGGACTAGCGGGATTTCCGCAGTATTTT. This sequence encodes CASSQGLVGLAGFPQYF.